The sequence of this T cell receptor (beta chain) was determined in a study of cytomegalovirus exposure and HLA in healthy donors. Trimming took 0 bases from V and 3 from J; bases not matched to a gene: 10. Germline V CDR1 and CDR2: SGHVS, FQNEAQ. This CDR3 contains 18 residues. Data came from immunoSEQ multiplex PCR; TCRdb stores just in-frame clones and leaves some out. The profile shows over 130,000 clones, more than 75% of them singletons. As concerns this clone: Its antigen is as yet unknown.

General observations from the study: Many donors carried some public TCRs, although rarity characterized most TCR sequences. Researchers reported that a few CMV-associated chains were confirmed in vitro as CMV antigen-specific. Researchers catalogued about 150 TCR beta chains as cytomegalovirus-associated.

Among the 120 subjects of the validation cohort, separate from the approximately 660-subject first cohort, were the donors. Sequencing input: PBMCs. The receptor was derived from a man between 18 and 29 years old in good health and CMV-seropositive. V usage is TRBV7-8 and J usage is TRBJ2-2, with TRBD1 identical over 7 bases. CDR3 DNA sequence: TGTGCCAGCAGCTTAGCCATCTTGAGGGGGCGAGACACCGGGGAGCTGTTTTTT. Encoded protein: CASSLAILRGRDTGELFF. The entire variable domain, with the rest obtained from reference TRBV7-8 and TRBJ2-2, is as follows: GAGVSQSPRYKVAKRGQDVALRCDPISGHVSLFWYQQALGQGPEFLTYFQNEAQLDKSGLPSDRFFAERPEGSVSTLKIQRTQQEDSAVYLCASSLAILRGRDTGELFFGEGSRLTVL.